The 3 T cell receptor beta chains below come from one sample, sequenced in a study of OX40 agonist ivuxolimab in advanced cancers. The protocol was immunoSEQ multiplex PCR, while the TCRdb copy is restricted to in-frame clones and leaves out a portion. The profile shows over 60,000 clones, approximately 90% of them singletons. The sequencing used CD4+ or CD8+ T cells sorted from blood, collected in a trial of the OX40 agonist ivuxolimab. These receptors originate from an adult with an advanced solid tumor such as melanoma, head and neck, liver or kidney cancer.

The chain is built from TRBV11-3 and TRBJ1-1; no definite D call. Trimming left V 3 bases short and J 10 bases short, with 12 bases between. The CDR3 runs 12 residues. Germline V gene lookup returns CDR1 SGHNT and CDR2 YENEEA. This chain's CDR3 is CASSFPDFGAFF. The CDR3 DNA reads TGTGCCAGCAGCTTTCCAGATTTCGGAGCTTTCTTT. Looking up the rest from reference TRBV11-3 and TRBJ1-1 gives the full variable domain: EAGVVQSPRYKIIEKKQPVAFWCNPISGHNTLYWYLQNLGQGPELLIRYENEEAVDDSQLPKDRFSAERLKGVDSTLKIQPAELGDSAVYLCASSFPDFGAFFGQGTRLTVV.

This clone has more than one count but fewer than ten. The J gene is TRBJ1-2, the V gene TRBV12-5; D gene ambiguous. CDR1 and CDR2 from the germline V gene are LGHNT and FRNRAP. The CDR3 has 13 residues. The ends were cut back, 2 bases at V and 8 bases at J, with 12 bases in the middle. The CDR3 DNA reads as TGTGCTAGTGGTTTGATGGCTGGGAGCGGCTACACCTTC. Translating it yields CASGLMAGSGYTF.

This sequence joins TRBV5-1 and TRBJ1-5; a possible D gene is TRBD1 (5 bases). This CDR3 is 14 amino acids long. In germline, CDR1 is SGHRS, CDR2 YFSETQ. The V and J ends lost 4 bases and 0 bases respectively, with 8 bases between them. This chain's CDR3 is CASSLDSSNQPQHF. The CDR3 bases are TGCGCCAGCAGCCTCGACAGTAGCAATCAGCCCCAGCATTTT.